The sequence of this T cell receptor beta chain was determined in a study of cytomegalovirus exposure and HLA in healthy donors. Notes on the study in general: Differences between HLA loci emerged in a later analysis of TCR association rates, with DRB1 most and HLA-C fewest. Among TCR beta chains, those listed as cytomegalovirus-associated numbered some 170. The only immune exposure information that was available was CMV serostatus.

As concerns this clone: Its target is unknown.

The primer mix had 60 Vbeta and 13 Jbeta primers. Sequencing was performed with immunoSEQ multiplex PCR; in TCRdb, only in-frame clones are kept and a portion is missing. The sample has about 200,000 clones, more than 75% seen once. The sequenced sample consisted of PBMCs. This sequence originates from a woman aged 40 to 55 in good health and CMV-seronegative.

The chain's CDR3 is CASSRQGRNQPQHF. The CDR3 DNA follows: TGTGCCAGCAGCCGACAGGGTCGCAATCAGCCCCAGCATTTT. This chain connects TRBV28 to TRBJ1-5, with 7 bases lining up with TRBD1. The CDR3 contains 14 residues. The germline gives CDR1 MDHEN, CDR2 SYDVKM. V dropped 6 bases and J dropped 2; count of bases not matched to a gene: 4.